Following are 31 T cell receptor beta chains from one sample sequenced in a study of blood T cells in healthy people across ages. It was with a sample-barcoded 5' primer and a J-beta primer mix that a second PCR of about 6 to 12 cycles was run. TCRdb re-analysed the 5' RACE reads in MiXCR, keeping a single row per CDR3 protein. The table has more than 650,000 distinct CDR3 sequences, 20% to 30% seen once. Another study also made use of these data, one on T cells of mothers and their children.

Material: blood. The receptors come from a boy aged 5-17 years in good health.

The sample holds a few counts of this clonotype. A read error may account for a junction end that differs from germline. The chain joins TRBV27 to TRBJ2-1; D call uncertain. The CDR3 totals 13 residues. Germline V lookup: CDR1 MNHEY, CDR2 SMNVEV (reference sequence). The CDR3 DNA reads TGTGCTAGCACCCCTTCCCCCTACAATGAGCAGTTCTTC. As protein: CASTPSPYNEQFF.

This chain uses TRBV28 with TRBJ1-6; no clear D gene. Germline CDR1 is MDHEN and CDR2 is SYDVKM. Trimming removed 6 bases at V and 5 bases at J, with 17 bases between. The CDR3 length is 16 residues. The CDR3 here is CASSRGVVINNSPLHF. The CDR3 DNA reads as TGTGCCAGCAGCCGCGGGGTTGTTATTAATAATTCACCCCTCCACTTT.

The table lists this clonotype with a few counts. This chain links TRBV11-2 with TRBJ1-3; TRBD1 might be the D (5 bases). The CDR3 is 16 residues long. The germline V gene has CDR1 SGHAT and CDR2 FQNNGV. V was cut by 4 bases and J by 7 bases, with 20 bases left in between. The CDR3 sequence is CASSYGAGGKVNTIYF. In DNA, the CDR3 is TGTGCCAGCAGCTATGGGGCTGGGGGGAAAGTGAACACCATATATTTT.

The chain recombines TRBV7-9 with TRBJ1-1, with a possible D match to TRBD1 (6 bases). Germline-derived CDR1 and CDR2 are SEHNR and FQNEAQ (reference sequence). This CDR3 spans 15 amino acids. Trimming left V 5 bases short and J 2 bases short, with 15 bases between. DNA of the CDR3: TGTGCCAGCAGCCCTAAACAGGGTAGCAACACTGAAGCTTTCTTT. Its translation: CASSPKQGSNTEAFF.

This clonotype was recorded a few times. The CDR3 spells CSARDWRQAIRTDTQYF. The CDR3 region has the DNA TGCAGTGCTAGAGATTGGCGGCAGGCTATCCGAACAGATACGCAGTATTTT. The chain combines TRBV20-1 with TRBJ2-3; no firm D call. Germline assignment: CDR1 DFQATT and CDR2 SNEGSKA (reference sequence). The CDR3 contains 17 residues. V gave up 0 bases and J gave up 3 bases, with 19 bases separating them.

There are a few counts of this clonotype. The chain is built from TRBV10-3 and TRBJ1-1, with TRBD1 matching 12 bases. The junction had 2 bases not matched to a gene; V was cut back by 2 bases and J by 1 base. The germline gives CDR1 ENHRY, CDR2 SYGVKD. CDR3 length: 16 residues. CDR3 coding DNA: TGTGCCATCAGTGAGGGGACAGGGGGCGGGAACACTGAAGCTTTCTTT. Its translation: CAISEGTGGGNTEAFF.

Regarding this clonotype: At one boundary the junction diverges from the germline segment, which might be a read error. The chain uses TRBV20-1 and TRBJ2-3; 10 bases fit TRBD1. This CDR3 is built from 15 residues. Germline assignment: CDR1 DFQATT and CDR2 SNEGSKA (reference sequence). CDR3: CSAVDRGISTDTRYF. The DNA of the CDR3 is TGCAGTGCTGTGGACAGGGGGATTAGCACAGATACGCGGTATTTT.

This sequence joins TRBV5-1 and TRBJ2-1; D unresolved. V shed 3 bases and J shed 4 bases, with 8 bases lying between them. The germline V gene encodes CDR1 SGHRS and CDR2 YFSETQ. This CDR3 has 13 amino acids. Here the CDR3 DNA reads TGCGCCAGCAGCTATGAAGCATACAATGAGCAGTTCTTC. This gives the protein CASSYEAYNEQFF.

The CDR3 DNA is TGCAGTGCTCTTTTCACTCCCGGGACAGGGCGCTACGAGCAGTACTTC. Residues: CSALFTPGTGRYEQYF. The chain is built from TRBV20-1 and TRBJ2-7; TRBD1 aligns across 9 bases. The V segment lost 5 bases and the J segment 3 bases; nucleotides outside the gene matches: 14. CDR1 is DFQATT and CDR2 is SNEGSKA in the germline V gene (reference sequence). CDR3 size: 16 residues.

V is TRBV6-1 and J is TRBJ2-5; 11 bases fit TRBD2. Germline V gene data show CDR1 as MNHNS and CDR2 as SASEGT. CDR3 length equals 15 residues. The ends lost 2 bases at V and 4 bases at J; junction bases unmatched: 3. CDR3 region: CASSEIAGGAETQYF. The CDR3 nucleotides are TGTGCCAGCAGTGAAATAGCGGGGGGGGCAGAGACCCAGTACTTC.

The chain employs TRBV10-3 and TRBJ1-5, with unresolved D. Germline V lookup: CDR1 ENHRY, CDR2 SYGVKD. With 5 bases removed from V and 10 bases from J, the gap between germline ends came to 9 bases. CDR3 length: 11 amino acids. The CDR3 protein is CAISSGGPQHF. Here the CDR3 DNA reads TGTGCCATCAGTTCTGGAGGACCCCAGCATTTT.

This clonotype was detected a few times. The rearrangement links TRBV3-1 to TRBJ1-6; possible D gene TRBD1, 6 bases. Germline V gene sequence: CDR1 LGHDT, CDR2 YNNKEL (reference sequence). The CDR3 runs to 14 residues. With 6 bases removed from V and 8 bases from J, the gap between germline ends came to 14 bases. The CDR3 nucleotides read TGTGCCAGCAGAAAAACAGGGCTGGATTCACCCCTCCACTTT. Translation gives CASRKTGLDSPLHF. The entire variable domain, with the rest obtained from reference TRBV3-1 and TRBJ1-6, is as follows: DTAVSQTPKYLVTQMGNDKSIKCEQNLGHDTMYWYKQDSKKFLKIMFSYNNKELIINETVPNRFSPKSPDKAHLNLHINSLELGDSAVYFCASRKTGLDSPLHFGNGTRLTVT.

The CDR3 nucleotides are TGTGCCAGCAGCTTAGCGCGACAGCCCCCAGGAAACACCATATATTTT. Translated: CASSLARQPPGNTIYF. The genes are TRBV7-9 and TRBJ1-3, with D maybe TRBD1 (5 bases). The ends were cut back, 0 bases at V and 4 bases at J, with 13 bases in the middle. Germline CDR1 reads SEHNR; CDR2 reads FQNEAQ (reference sequence). The CDR3 is 16 amino acids.

As concerns this clonotype: Since the CDR3 does not end with the conserved phenylalanine or tryptophan, this likely comes from a read error. The chain recombines TRBV12-3 or TRBV12-4 with TRBJ1-5; 8 bases line up with TRBD1. CDR3 size: 18 residues. V shed 3 bases and J 1 base; nucleotides not matched to a gene: 11. The CDR3 region is CASSFTGQGRPSNQPQHS. For the CDR3, the DNA is TGTGCCAGCAGTTTTACTGGACAGGGTCGTCCCAGCAATCAGCCCCAGCATTCT.

V and J are TRBV12-3 or TRBV12-4 and TRBJ2-2; maybe TRBD1 (6 bases). Trimming shortened V by 6 bases and J by 7 bases, and 12 bases separated the two germline ends. This CDR3 region has 13 residues. The CDR3 DNA is TGTGCCAGCAGCACCGCAGGGGACGGGGAGCTGTTTTTT. Its protein is CASSTAGDGELFF.

This chain connects TRBV5-1 to TRBJ1-4; D not resolved. V lost 4 bases to trimming and J lost 3 bases, with 13 bases between them. CDR1 is SGHRS, CDR2 YFSETQ, per germline. The CDR3 extends over 15 amino acids. Written as DNA, the CDR3 is TGCGCCAGCAGCCTGGAAAACGGCGCTAATGAAAAACTGTTTTTT. As protein: CASSLENGANEKLFF.

J is TRBJ2-5 and V is TRBV5-1, with D perhaps matching TRBD1 (6 bases). The DNA end is more similar to TRBJ2-7, so the J call may be wrong. This CDR3 has 14 amino acids. The germline gives CDR1 SGHRS, CDR2 YFSETQ. The CDR3 DNA reads as TGCGCCAGCAGCTTTAAGGACAGTTTCTACGAGCAGTACTTC. Translated: CASSFKDSFYEQYF.

CDR3 nucleotides: TGTGCCAGCAGCACGTTCTGGGCTGGCGGGACCAAAAATTCACCCCTCCACTTT. Protein product: CASSTFWAGGTKNSPLHF. The rearrangement links TRBV7-2 to TRBJ1-6; maybe TRBD1 (5 bases). The CDR3 is 18 amino acids. Trimming removed 5 bases at V and 7 bases at J, with 24 bases between. The germline V gene has CDR1 SGHTA and CDR2 FQGNSA.

This clonotype was seen a handful of times. The junction departs from germline at one end; a sequencing error may be responsible. V and J are TRBV28 and TRBJ1-1; TRBD1 is a possible D gene (6 bases). The germline V gene has CDR1 MDHEN and CDR2 SYDVKM. The CDR3 has 15 amino acids. Here the CDR3 DNA reads TGTGCCAGTAGTTCTTACAGGGTGCTGAACACTGAAGCTTTCTTT. Translation: CASSSYRVLNTEAFF.

The gene calls are TRBV7-9 and TRBJ2-7; TRBD1 matches at 11 bases. In germline, CDR1 is SEHNR, CDR2 FQNEAQ (reference sequence). Trimming cost V 0 bases and J 6 bases; bases outside gene matches: 4. This CDR3 contains 15 residues. The chain's CDR3 is CASSLAGTGGCEQYF. The CDR3 DNA reads TGTGCCAGCAGCTTAGCCGGGACAGGGGGATGCGAGCAGTACTTC.

This clonotype was seen only once. The CDR3 carries no conserved terminal phenylalanine or tryptophan, so it likely arises from a read error. The rearrangement joins TRBV28 to TRBJ1-4, with D possibly being TRBD1 (5 bases). V was trimmed by 7 bases and J by 12 bases, leaving 15 bases between them. This CDR3 is built from 12 residues. Germline V gives CDR1 MDHEN, CDR2 SYDVKM. The CDR3 protein is CASTLGQRQLFC. CDR3 nucleotide sequence: TGTGCCAGCACCCTGGGGCAGAGGCAACTGTTTTGT.

The chain uses TRBV5-1 and TRBJ2-2; 8 bases align to TRBD2. Germline-derived CDR1 and CDR2 are SGHRS and YFSETQ. This CDR3 comprises 15 residues. V was clipped by 4 bases and J by 1 base; unmatched bases: 3. The CDR3 protein is CASSKSGGNTGELFF. CDR3 coding DNA: TGCGCCAGCAGCAAGAGCGGGGGGAACACCGGGGAGCTGTTTTTT.

This clonotype showed up just a few times. The chain employs TRBV10-2 and TRBJ2-1, with 9 bases identical to TRBD2. This CDR3 has 16 residues. V dropped 3 bases and J dropped 4; count of bases not matched to a gene: 7. Looked up from germline, CDR1 is WSHSY and CDR2 is SAAADI. The CDR3 coding sequence is TGCGCCAGCAGTGAACCTAGCGGGACGGGTTACAATGAGCAGTTCTTC. Translated, it gives CASSEPSGTGYNEQFF.

The V gene is TRBV18, the J gene TRBJ2-5; 8 positions match TRBD1. After removal of 3 bases from V and 1 base from J, the junction contained 7 bases not matched to a gene. The germline V gene has CDR1 KGHSH and CDR2 LQKENI. The CDR3 length is 16 residues. The CDR3 bases are TGTGCCAGCTCACCGAGGGAACAGGGGGGCCAAGAGACCCAGTACTTC. It yields the protein CASSPREQGGQETQYF.

The chain uses TRBV7-2 and TRBJ2-5; weak D call: TRBD2 (6 bases). The CDR3 totals 18 residues. Trimming pared 0 bases from V and 5 bases from J, leaving 22 bases between. Germline lookup yields CDR1 SGHTA and CDR2 FQGNSA. CDR3 DNA: TGTGCCAGCAGCTTAGCCATCTCAGTCGCGGGGTTTTCGGAGACCCAGTACTTC. Residues: CASSLAISVAGFSETQYF. Variable domain in full (rest from reference TRBV7-2 and TRBJ2-5): GAGVSQSPSNKVTEKGKDVELRCDPISGHTALYWYRQSLGQGLEFLIYFQGNSAPDKSGLPSDRFSAERTGGSVSTLTIQRTQQEDSAVYLCASSLAISVAGFSETQYFGPGTRLLVL.

The chain is built from TRBV3-1 and TRBJ1-4, with a possible D match to TRBD1 (6 bases). Germline assignment: CDR1 LGHDT and CDR2 YNNKEL (reference sequence). V lost 4 bases and J lost 7, with 10 bases in between. The CDR3 runs 13 residues. CDR3 in amino acids: CASSPGASEKLFF. The CDR3 DNA reads TGTGCCAGCAGCCCAGGGGCCTCTGAAAAACTGTTTTTT.

Points on this clonotype: A much more abundant neighbour one base away suggests this may be a read error. The rearrangement joins TRBV3-1 to TRBJ2-5, with D tentatively TRBD1 (6 bases). Germline V gene sequence: CDR1 LGHDT, CDR2 YNNKEL (reference sequence). The CDR3 consists of 14 residues. The CDR3 is CASSQVSGEETQNF. The CDR3 DNA is TGTGCCAGCAGCCAAGTCTCAGGGGAAGAGACCCAGAACTTC.

This clonotype was counted a single time. The chain has TRBV3-1 and TRBJ1-1; tentative D call: TRBD1 (5 bases). This CDR3 has 12 amino acids. CDR1 LGHDT and CDR2 YNNKEL come from the germline V gene (reference sequence). V was clipped by 4 bases and J by 11 bases, with 14 bases between them. The CDR3 DNA is TGTGCCAGCAGCCCTCCCGGGGGGGGGGCTTTCTTT. This gives the protein CASSPPGGGAFF.

The chain joins TRBV4-1 to TRBJ2-1, with 12 bases lining up with TRBD2. CDR3 size: 16 residues. Germline CDR1 reads MGHRA; CDR2 reads YSYEKL. The V segment lost 5 bases and the J segment 5 bases; nucleotides outside the gene matches: 7. CDR3 residues: CASSSFPSGGDNEQFF. The CDR3 DNA is TGCGCCAGCAGCTCCTTTCCTAGCGGGGGGGACAATGAGCAGTTCTTC.

This clonotype showed up just a few times. The chain is built from TRBV12-3 or TRBV12-4 and TRBJ2-7; D is undetermined. The CDR3 consists of 11 residues. Trimming took 6 bases from V and 1 from J, leaving 4 bases between them. DNA of the CDR3: TGTGCCAGCAGGGAATCCTACGAGCAGTACTTC. Encoded protein: CASRESYEQYF.

The chain uses TRBV6-5 and TRBJ2-5, with unresolved D. The J call may not be correct, given that the DNA end is closer to TRBJ2-1. The CDR3 runs to 12 residues. Germline CDR1 reads MNHEY; CDR2 reads SVGAGI. CDR3 sequence reads: CASIGWSNEQFF. In DNA, the CDR3 is TGTGCCAGCATAGGGTGGAGTAATGAGCAGTTCTTC.